These 16 T cell receptor beta chains share one sample of origin, sequenced in a study of type 1 regulatory T cells. Antigens of these TCRs are unknown. In TCRdb, the reads were re-called with MiXCR into one record per CDR3 protein. The sample yields thousands of distinct CDR3 sequences, 6.5% to 9% seen once. The specimen sequenced was cultured T cells, either the whole culture or a sorted T cell fraction (not recorded which). These receptors were collected from a human donor in good health.

Within the sample, this clonotype is medium-sized. V and J are TRBV15 and TRBJ2-1; weak D call: TRBD2 (6 bases). The CDR3 length is 19 residues. Trimming pared 1 base from V and 3 bases from J, leaving 22 bases between. Germline V gene data show CDR1 as LNHNV and CDR2 as YYDKDF (reference sequence). The CDR3 nucleotides are TGTGCCACCAGCAGAGTGCGGCTAGCGTTGGACCCCCACTACAATGAGCAGTTCTTC. As protein: CATSRVRLALDPHYNEQFF.

This clonotype ranks as large. The chain recombines TRBV6-1 with TRBJ2-1, with 11 bases matching TRBD2. After removal of 7 bases from V and 3 bases from J, the junction contained 5 bases not matched to a gene. The V gene's germline CDR1 is MNHNS and CDR2 SASEGT. The CDR3 runs 15 residues. The CDR3 nucleotides read TGTGCCAGCATCTTAACTAGCGGGAGCTACAATGAGCAGTTCTTC. The encoded protein is CASILTSGSYNEQFF.

By share, this clonotype counts as medium-sized. This chain uses TRBV9 with TRBJ1-1; D is possibly TRBD1 (5 bases). Germline CDR1 reads SGDLS; CDR2 reads YYNGEE. CDR3 length equals 13 residues. V was pared by 4 bases and J by 1 base, with 8 bases between. The DNA for the CDR3 is TGTGCCAGCAGCCACACAGGGAACACTGAAGCTTTCTTT. Translating gives CASSHTGNTEAFF. Combining the CDR3 with reference TRBV9 and TRBJ1-1 gives the whole variable domain DSGVTQTPKHLITATGQRVTLRCSPRSGDLSVYWYQQSLDQGLQFLIQYYNGEERAKGNILERFSAQQFPDLHSELNLSSLELGDSALYFCASSHTGNTEAFFGQGTRLTVV.

Within the sample, this clonotype is medium-sized (0.01 to 0.1%). V is TRBV20-1 and J is TRBJ2-7; 8 nucleotides line up with TRBD1. V gave up 7 bases and J gave up 3 bases; unmatched junction bases: 8. This CDR3 contains 13 residues. Germline V gene lookup returns CDR1 DFQATT and CDR2 SNEGSKA (reference sequence). The CDR3 sequence: CSVGQGPIYEQYF. DNA for the CDR3: TGCAGTGTTGGACAGGGCCCCATCTACGAGCAGTACTTC.

Sample share makes this clonotype medium-sized. This sequence joins TRBV27 and TRBJ2-2; 9 positions agree with TRBD1. CDR3 length: 16 residues. The J segment lost 5 bases and the V segment lost 2 bases, leaving 6 bases of the junction unmatched. The V gene's germline CDR1 is MNHEY and CDR2 SMNVEV (reference sequence). The CDR3 sequence: CASSLMGQGWTGELFF. As DNA, the CDR3 is TGTGCCAGCAGTTTAATGGGACAGGGCTGGACCGGGGAGCTGTTTTTT.

This clonotype rates as medium-sized. This chain uses TRBV5-5 with TRBJ2-3; D possibly uses TRBD1 or TRBD2 (5 bases each). In germline, CDR1 is SGHKS, CDR2 YYEKEE (reference sequence). Trimming removed 1 base from V and 6 bases from J, with 15 bases in between. This CDR3 contains 15 residues. CDR3 region: CASSLLPSWGDTQYF. The CDR3, as DNA: TGTGCCAGCAGCTTGTTACCCTCATGGGGGGATACGCAGTATTTT.

Judged by abundance, this clonotype is medium-sized. The J gene is TRBJ2-1, the V gene TRBV11-2, with TRBD2 identical over 10 bases. The CDR3 consists of 17 residues. Germline loops: CDR1 SGHAT, CDR2 FQNNGV. After removal of 5 bases from V and 6 bases from J, the junction contained 13 bases not matched to a gene. The CDR3 loop is CASSPQFLAGDFNEQFF. Here the CDR3 DNA reads TGTGCCAGCAGCCCACAATTTCTAGCGGGAGACTTCAATGAGCAGTTCTTC.

By sample fraction, this clonotype is medium-sized. The DNA for the CDR3 is TGCGCCAGCAGCATCGGGGGGGTGGGCACTGAAGCTTTCTTT. Its protein product is CASSIGGVGTEAFF. The genes are TRBV4-3 and TRBJ1-1, with a tentative D call TRBD1 (5 bases). The CDR3 loop spans 14 amino acids. Looked up from germline, CDR1 is LGHNA and CDR2 is YSLEER. V was cut by 5 bases and J by 4 bases, with 14 bases left in between.

In this sample, this clonotype is medium-sized. V gene TRBV4-3 combines with J gene TRBJ2-3; D call uncertain. V lost 2 bases to trimming and J lost 8 bases, with 17 bases between them. CDR3 size: 15 residues. Germline CDR1 reads LGHNA; CDR2 reads YSLEER. CDR3 sequence (DNA): TGCGCCAGCAGCCAACAAGTGCCCACGGTGGGTACGCAGTATTTT. This codes for CASSQQVPTVGTQYF.

This clonotype rates as medium-sized. The chain links TRBV29-1 to TRBJ1-4, with 8 bases matching TRBD1. This CDR3 is 13 amino acids long. Germline V CDR1 and CDR2: SQVTM, ANQGSEA. J gave up 6 bases and V 7 bases, and 7 bases lay outside the gene matches. The CDR3 is CSAKTGADEKLFF. The CDR3, as DNA: TGCAGCGCAAAGACAGGGGCCGATGAAAAACTGTTTTTT.

By frequency in the sample, this clonotype is large. V gene TRBV20-1 combines with J gene TRBJ1-1; weak D call: TRBD1 (5 bases). CDR3 size: 13 residues. Germline lookup yields CDR1 DFQATT and CDR2 SNEGSKA (reference sequence). V lost 7 bases and J 1 base, leaving 13 bases between the germline ends. The CDR3 spells CSDFAGANTEAFF. The CDR3, as DNA: TGCAGTGATTTTGCCGGGGCGAACACTGAAGCTTTCTTT.

This clonotype is medium-sized (0.01 to 0.1%) in the sample. The chain is built from TRBV5-1 and TRBJ2-1; 8 positions agree with TRBD2. Per germline, CDR1 SGHRS and CDR2 YFSETQ. Unmatched junction bases numbered 16, after V lost 4 bases and J lost 7 bases. The CDR3 is 17 amino acids. The CDR3 nucleotides read TGCGCCAGCAGCCGTCTCCCGAGCGGGAGCCTAGGGAATGAGCAGTTCTTC. Amino acid sequence: CASSRLPSGSLGNEQFF.

This clonotype ranks as medium-sized (0.01 to 0.1%). This rearrangement joins TRBV6-2 or TRBV6-3 to TRBJ2-1; 11 nucleotides match TRBD2. V shed 6 bases, J shed 0 bases, and the junction held 4 bases outside the gene matches. The CDR3 extends over 16 amino acids. Germline CDR1 MNHEY, CDR2 SVGEGT. CDR3 nucleotides: TGTGCCAGCAGACATACTAGCGGGAGCTCCTACAATGAGCAGTTCTTC. It yields the protein CASRHTSGSSYNEQFF.

This clonotype was observed once. The genes are TRBV6-5 and TRBJ2-1, with 11 bases fitting TRBD2. Looked up from germline, CDR1 is MNHEY and CDR2 is SVGAGI. Losses at the gene ends were 7 bases for V and 9 bases for J; bases not matched to a gene: 11. This CDR3 has 15 amino acids. CDR3: CASTPMTSGASEQFF. The CDR3 nucleotides are TGTGCCAGCACCCCCATGACTAGCGGGGCGAGTGAGCAGTTCTTC.

By share, this clonotype ranks as medium-sized. The chain combines TRBV30 with TRBJ1-5; TRBD1 matches 7 bases. Germline CDR1 is GTSNPN and CDR2 is SVGIG (reference sequence). The CDR3 runs 13 residues. The V segment lost 1 base and the J segment 6 bases; nucleotides outside the gene matches: 3. As DNA, the CDR3 is TGTGCCTGGAGTGCGACAGGGCTTCAGCCCCAGCATTTT. Translation gives CAWSATGLQPQHF.

By share, this clonotype ranks as medium-sized. The chain recombines TRBV20-1 with TRBJ2-2; tentatively, D is TRBD2 (6 bases). CDR3 size: 17 residues. Germline V lookup: CDR1 DFQATT, CDR2 SNEGSKA (reference sequence). Trimming took 1 base from V and 1 from J, leaving 16 bases between them. CDR3 amino acids: CSARGLEAEGNTGELFF. The CDR3 nucleotides read TGCAGTGCTAGAGGGTTGGAAGCGGAGGGGAACACCGGGGAGCTGTTTTTT.